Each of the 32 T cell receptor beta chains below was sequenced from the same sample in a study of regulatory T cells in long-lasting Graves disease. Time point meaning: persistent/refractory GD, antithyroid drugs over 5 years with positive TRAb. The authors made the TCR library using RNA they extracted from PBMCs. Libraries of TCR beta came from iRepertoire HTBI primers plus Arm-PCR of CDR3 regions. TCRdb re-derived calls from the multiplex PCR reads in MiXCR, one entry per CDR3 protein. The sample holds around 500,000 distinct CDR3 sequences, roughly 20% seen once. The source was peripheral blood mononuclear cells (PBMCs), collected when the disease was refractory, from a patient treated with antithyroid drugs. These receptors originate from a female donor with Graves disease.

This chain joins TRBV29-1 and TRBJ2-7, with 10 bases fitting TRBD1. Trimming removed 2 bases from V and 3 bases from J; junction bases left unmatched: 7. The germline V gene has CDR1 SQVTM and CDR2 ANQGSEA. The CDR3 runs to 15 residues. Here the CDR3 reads CSVERLTGGDYEQYF. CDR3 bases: TGCAGCGTTGAACGTTTGACAGGGGGCGACTACGAGCAGTACTTC.

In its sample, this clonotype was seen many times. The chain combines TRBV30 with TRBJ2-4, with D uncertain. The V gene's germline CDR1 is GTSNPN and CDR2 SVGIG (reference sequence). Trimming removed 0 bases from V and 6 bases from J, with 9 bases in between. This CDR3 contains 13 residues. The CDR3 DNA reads TGTGCCTGGAGTGTAAGTCAGGCAAACATTCAGTACTTC. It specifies CAWSVSQANIQYF.

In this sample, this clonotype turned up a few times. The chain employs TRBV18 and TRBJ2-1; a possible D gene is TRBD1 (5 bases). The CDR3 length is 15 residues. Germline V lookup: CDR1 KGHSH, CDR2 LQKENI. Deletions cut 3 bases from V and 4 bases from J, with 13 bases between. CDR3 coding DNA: TGTGCCAGCTCACCGGGGCAGGCGATATACAATGAGCAGTTCTTC. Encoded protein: CASSPGQAIYNEQFF.

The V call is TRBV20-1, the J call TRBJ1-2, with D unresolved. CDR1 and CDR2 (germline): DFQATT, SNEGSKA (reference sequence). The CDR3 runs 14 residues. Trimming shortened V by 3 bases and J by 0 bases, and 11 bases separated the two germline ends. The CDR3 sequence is CSASEVGANYGYTF. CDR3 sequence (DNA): TGCAGTGCTAGCGAGGTTGGAGCTAACTATGGCTACACCTTC.

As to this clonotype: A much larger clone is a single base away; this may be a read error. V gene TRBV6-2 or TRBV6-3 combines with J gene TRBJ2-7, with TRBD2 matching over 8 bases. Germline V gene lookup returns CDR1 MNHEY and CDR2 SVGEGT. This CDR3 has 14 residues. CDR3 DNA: TGTGCCAGCAGTTACCGGGAGGGACCTGGGGAGCAGCACTTC. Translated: CASSYREGPGEQHF.

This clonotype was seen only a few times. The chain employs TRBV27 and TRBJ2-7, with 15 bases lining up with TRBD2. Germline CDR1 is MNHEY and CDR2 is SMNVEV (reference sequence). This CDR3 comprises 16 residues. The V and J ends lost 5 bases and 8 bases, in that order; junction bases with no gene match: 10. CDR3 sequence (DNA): TGTGCCAGCAGTGGACTAGCGGGAGGGGTTGCCGTTCAGCAGTACTTC. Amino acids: CASSGLAGGVAVQQYF.

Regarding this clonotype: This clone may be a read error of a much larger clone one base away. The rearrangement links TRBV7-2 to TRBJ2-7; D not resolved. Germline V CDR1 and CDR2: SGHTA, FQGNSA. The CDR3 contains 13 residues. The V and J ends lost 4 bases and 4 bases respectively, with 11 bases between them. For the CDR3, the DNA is TGTGCCAGCAGCTCCCTGATAGGATACGAGCAGTACTTC. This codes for CASSSLIGYEQYF.

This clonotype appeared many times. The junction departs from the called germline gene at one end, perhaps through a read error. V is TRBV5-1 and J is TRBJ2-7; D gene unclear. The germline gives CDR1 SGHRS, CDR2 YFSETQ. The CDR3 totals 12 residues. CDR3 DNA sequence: TGTGCCAGCAGTTCCAACTCCTACGAGCAGTACTTC. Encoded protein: CASSSNSYEQYF.

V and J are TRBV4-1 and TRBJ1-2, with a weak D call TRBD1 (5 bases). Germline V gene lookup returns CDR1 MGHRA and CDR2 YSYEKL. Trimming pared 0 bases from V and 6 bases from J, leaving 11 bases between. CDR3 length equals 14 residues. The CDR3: CASSQDMGGNGYTF. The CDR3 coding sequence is TGCGCCAGCAGCCAAGATATGGGGGGAAATGGCTACACCTTC.

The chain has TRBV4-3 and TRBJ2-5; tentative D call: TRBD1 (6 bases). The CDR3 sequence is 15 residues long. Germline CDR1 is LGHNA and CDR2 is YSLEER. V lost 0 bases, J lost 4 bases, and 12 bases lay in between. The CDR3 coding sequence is TGCGCCAGCAGCCAAGATTTAAGAGGGGGAGAGACCCAGTACTTC. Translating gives CASSQDLRGGETQYF.

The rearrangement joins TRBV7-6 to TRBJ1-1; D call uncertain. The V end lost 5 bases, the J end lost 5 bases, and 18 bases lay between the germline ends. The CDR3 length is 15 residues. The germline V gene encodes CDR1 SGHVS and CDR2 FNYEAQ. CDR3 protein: CASSPLLGADTEAFF. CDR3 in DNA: TGTGCCAGCAGCCCCCTACTGGGCGCGGATACTGAAGCTTTCTTT.

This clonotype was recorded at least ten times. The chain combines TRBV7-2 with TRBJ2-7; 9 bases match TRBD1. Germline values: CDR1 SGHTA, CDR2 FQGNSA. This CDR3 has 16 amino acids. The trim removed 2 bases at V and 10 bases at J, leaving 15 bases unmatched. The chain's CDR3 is CASSLSWGTGNIGQYF. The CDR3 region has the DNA TGTGCCAGCAGCTTAAGCTGGGGGACAGGGAACATCGGCCAGTACTTC.

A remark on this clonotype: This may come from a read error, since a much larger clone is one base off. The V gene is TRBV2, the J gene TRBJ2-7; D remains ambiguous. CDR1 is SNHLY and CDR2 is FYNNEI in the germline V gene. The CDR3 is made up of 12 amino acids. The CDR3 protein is CASRDIPYERYF. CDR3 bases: TGTGCCAGCAGGGATATTCCTTACGAGCGGTACTTC.

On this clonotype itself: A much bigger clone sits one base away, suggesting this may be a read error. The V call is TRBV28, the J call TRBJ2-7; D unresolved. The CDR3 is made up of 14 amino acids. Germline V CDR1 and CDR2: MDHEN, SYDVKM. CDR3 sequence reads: CASSFADRGYGQYF. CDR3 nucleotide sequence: TGTGCCAGCAGTTTCGCAGACCGAGGCTACGGGCAGTACTTC.

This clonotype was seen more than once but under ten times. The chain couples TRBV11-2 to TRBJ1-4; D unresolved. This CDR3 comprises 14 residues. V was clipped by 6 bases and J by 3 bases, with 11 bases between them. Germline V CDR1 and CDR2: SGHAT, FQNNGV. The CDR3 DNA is TGTGCCAGCAGTCAAACCTGGCCTAATGAAAAACTGTTTTTT. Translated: CASSQTWPNEKLFF. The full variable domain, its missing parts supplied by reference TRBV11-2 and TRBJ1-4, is EAGVAQSPRYKIIEKRQSVAFWCNPISGHATLYWYQQILGQGPKLLIQFQNNGVVDDSQLPKDRFSAERLKGVDSTLKIQPAKLEDSAVYLCASSQTWPNEKLFFGSGTQLSVL.

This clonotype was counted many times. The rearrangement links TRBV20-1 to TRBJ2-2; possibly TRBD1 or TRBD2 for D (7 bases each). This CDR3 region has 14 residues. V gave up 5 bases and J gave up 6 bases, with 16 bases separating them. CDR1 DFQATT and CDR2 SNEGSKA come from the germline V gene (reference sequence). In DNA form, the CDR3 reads TGCAGTGCTCCGTTGGGAGGGGGCGCCGGGGAGCTGTTTTTT. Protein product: CSAPLGGGAGELFF.

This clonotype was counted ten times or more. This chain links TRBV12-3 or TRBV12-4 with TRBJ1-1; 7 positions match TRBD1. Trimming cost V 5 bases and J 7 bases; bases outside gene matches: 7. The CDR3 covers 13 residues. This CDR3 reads CASSTGTVGEAFF. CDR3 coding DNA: TGTGCCAGCAGTACTGGGACAGTCGGTGAAGCTTTCTTT.

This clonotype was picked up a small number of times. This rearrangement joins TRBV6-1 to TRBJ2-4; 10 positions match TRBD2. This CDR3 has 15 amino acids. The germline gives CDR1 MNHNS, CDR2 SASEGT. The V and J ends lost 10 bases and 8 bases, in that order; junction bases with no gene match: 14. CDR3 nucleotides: TGTGCCACCAAGGGGCTAGCGGGAGTAATGTACATTCAGTACTTC. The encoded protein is CATKGLAGVMYIQYF.

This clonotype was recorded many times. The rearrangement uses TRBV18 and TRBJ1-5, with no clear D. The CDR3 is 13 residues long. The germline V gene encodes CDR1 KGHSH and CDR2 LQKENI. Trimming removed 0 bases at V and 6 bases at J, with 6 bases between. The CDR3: CASSPPKGQPQHF. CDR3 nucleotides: TGTGCCAGCTCACCACCGAAGGGTCAGCCCCAGCATTTT.

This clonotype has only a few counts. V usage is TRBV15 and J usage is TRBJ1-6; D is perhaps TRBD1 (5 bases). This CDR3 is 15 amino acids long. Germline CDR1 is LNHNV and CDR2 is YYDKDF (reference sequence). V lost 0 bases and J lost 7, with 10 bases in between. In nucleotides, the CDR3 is TGTGCCACCAGCAGAGACCCGCAGGGAAATTCACCCCTCCACTTT. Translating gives CATSRDPQGNSPLHF.

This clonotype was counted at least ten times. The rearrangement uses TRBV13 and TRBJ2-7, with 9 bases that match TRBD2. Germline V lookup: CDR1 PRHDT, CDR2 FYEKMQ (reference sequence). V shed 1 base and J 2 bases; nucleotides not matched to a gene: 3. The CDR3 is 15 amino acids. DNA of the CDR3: TGTGCCAGCAGCTTAGCAAGCGGGGGGCCCTACGAGCAGTACTTC. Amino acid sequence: CASSLASGGPYEQYF.

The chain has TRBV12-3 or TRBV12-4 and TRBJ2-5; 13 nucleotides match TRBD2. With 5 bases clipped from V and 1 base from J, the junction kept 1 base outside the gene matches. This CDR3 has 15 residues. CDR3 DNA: TGTGCCAGCAGTCGACTAGCGGGAGGCCAAGAGACCCAGTACTTC. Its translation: CASSRLAGGQETQYF.

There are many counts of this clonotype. The DNA for the CDR3 is TGTGCCAGCACCTCAAGGGGTGGGACAGGGAGTTACGAGCAGTACTTC. It translates to CASTSRGGTGSYEQYF. The J gene is TRBJ2-7, the V gene TRBV28, with TRBD1 identical over 9 bases. Germline V gene lookup returns CDR1 MDHEN and CDR2 SYDVKM. The trim removed 7 bases at V and 4 bases at J, leaving 14 bases unmatched. The CDR3 is 16 amino acids.

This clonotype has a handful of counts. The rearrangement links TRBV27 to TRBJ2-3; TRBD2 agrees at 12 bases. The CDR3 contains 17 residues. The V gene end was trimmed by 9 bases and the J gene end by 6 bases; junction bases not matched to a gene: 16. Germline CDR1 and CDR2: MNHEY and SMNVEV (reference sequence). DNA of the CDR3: TGTGCCAGTAGTCCCCATGGACTAGCGGGACCTAGGGATACGCAGTATTTT. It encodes CASSPHGLAGPRDTQYF.

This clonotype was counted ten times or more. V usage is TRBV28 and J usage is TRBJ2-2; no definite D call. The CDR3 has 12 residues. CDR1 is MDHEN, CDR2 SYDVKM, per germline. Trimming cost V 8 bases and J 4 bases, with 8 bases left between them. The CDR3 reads CASGRTTGELFF. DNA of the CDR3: TGTGCCAGCGGCAGGACCACCGGGGAGCTGTTTTTT. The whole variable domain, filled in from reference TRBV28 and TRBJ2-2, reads DVKVTQSSRYLVKRTGEKVFLECVQDMDHENMFWYRQDPGLGLRLIYFSYDVKMKEKGDIPEGYSVSREKKERFSLILESASTNQTSMYLCASGRTTGELFFGEGSRLTVL.

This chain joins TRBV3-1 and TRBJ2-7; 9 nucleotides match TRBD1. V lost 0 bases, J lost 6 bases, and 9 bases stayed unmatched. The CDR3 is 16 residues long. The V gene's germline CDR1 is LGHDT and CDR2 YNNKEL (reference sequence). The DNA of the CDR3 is TGTGCCAGCAGCCAAGATAGGGGGACAGGGCTGGGCGAGCAGTACTTC. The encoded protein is CASSQDRGTGLGEQYF.

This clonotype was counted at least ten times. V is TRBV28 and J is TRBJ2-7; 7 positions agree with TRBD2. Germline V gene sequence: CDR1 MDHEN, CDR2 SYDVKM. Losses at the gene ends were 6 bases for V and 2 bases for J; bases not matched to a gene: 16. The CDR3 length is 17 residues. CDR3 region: CASSPTSAGARPYEQYF. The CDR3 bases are TGTGCCAGCAGCCCAACTTCGGCGGGAGCCCGACCCTACGAGCAGTACTTC.

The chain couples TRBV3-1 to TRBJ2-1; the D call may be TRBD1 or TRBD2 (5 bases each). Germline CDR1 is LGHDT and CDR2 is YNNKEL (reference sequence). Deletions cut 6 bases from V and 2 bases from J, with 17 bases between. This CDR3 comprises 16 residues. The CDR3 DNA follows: TGTGCCAGCAGTCCGTTGGGGACCTCTGCCTACAATGAGCAGTTCTTC. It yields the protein CASSPLGTSAYNEQFF.

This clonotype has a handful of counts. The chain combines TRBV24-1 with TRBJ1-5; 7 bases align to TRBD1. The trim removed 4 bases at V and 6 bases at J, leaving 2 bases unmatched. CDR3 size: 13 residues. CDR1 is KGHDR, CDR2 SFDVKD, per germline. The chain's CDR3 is CATSDRGSQPQHF. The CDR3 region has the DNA TGTGCCACCAGTGACAGGGGGAGTCAGCCCCAGCATTTT.

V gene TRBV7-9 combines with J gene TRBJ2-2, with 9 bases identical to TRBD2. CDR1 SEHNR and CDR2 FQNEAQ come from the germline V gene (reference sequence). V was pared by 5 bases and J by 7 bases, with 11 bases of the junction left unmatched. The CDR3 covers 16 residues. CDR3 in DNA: TGTGCCAGCAGCACTAGCGGGCCAGGGTTGAGCGGGGAGCTGTTTTTT. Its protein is CASSTSGPGLSGELFF.

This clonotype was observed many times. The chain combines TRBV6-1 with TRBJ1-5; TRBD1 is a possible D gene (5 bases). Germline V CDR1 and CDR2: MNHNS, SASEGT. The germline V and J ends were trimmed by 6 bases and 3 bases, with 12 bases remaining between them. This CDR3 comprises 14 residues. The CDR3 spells CASSAGTLNQPQHF. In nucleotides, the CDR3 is TGTGCCAGCAGCGCCGGGACCCTCAATCAGCCCCAGCATTTT.

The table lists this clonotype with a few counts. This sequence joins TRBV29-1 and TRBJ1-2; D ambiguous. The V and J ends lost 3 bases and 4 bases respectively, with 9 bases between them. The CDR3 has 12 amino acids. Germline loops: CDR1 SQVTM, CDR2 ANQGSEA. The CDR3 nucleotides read TGCAGCGTTGATTCATCTCTCTATGGCTACACCTTC. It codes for CSVDSSLYGYTF.